This TCR beta chain was sequenced in a study of T-cell reconstitution after alpha-beta-depleted transplantation in children. V lost 0 bases and J lost 1, with 6 bases in between. There are 14 residues in the CDR3. The germline V gene has CDR1 SEHNR and CDR2 FQNEAQ (reference sequence). During its preparation, the TCRbeta library received unique molecular identifiers. TCRdb passed the PCR reads through MiXCR, listing each CDR3 protein once. The data show some 640,000 distinct CDR3 sequences, 16% seen once. This clonotype was observed at least ten times. The clonotype originates from a human donor who donated a stem cell graft to a child with acute myeloid leukemia. The material sequenced was PBMCs from the stem cell graft donor, taken from the stem cell graft. The rearrangement links TRBV7-9 to TRBJ1-1; tentative D call: TRBD1 (5 bases). The CDR3 region is CASSLAQGNTEAFF. The DNA for the CDR3 is TGTGCCAGCAGCTTAGCTCAGGGGAACACTGAAGCTTTCTTT.